The 22 T cell receptor beta chains reported below all come from one sample, sequenced in a study of read filtering for tumor transcriptome and immune sequencing. From roughly 390 ng of RNA, a library with molecular barcoded alpha/delta and beta/gamma adaptors was made. TCRdb itself ran the reads through MiXCR, one entry per CDR3 protein. The sample consists of 75,000 to 95,000 distinct CDR3 sequences, about 22% of them appearing once. Sequencing used a population of CD138-negative cells sorted from bone marrow. The source of these receptors is a donor older than 35 with multiple myeloma.

This clonotype was counted at least ten times. The chain joins TRBV28 to TRBJ2-2; D is uncertain. V dropped 5 bases and J dropped 1 base, with 2 bases sitting between them. This CDR3 has 12 amino acids. Germline CDR1 MDHEN, CDR2 SYDVKM. The CDR3 bases are TGTGCCAGCAGTGAGAACACCGGGGAGCTGTTTTTT. This translates into CASSENTGELFF.

This clonotype was seen many times. This rearrangement joins TRBV29-1 to TRBJ2-7, with D unclear. CDR1 and CDR2 (germline): SQVTM, ANQGSEA. There are 13 residues in the CDR3. Between the trimmed V and J ends, which lost 5 bases and 2 bases, there was a span of 13 bases. The CDR3 region is CSVKVPPAYEQYF. The DNA for the CDR3 is TGCAGCGTTAAGGTACCCCCCGCCTACGAGCAGTACTTC.

This clonotype has at least ten counts. The genes are TRBV4-1 and TRBJ2-7; 8 bases fit TRBD1. The CDR3 loop spans 16 amino acids. The J segment lost 4 bases and the V segment lost 2 bases, leaving 10 bases of the junction unmatched. Per germline, CDR1 MGHRA and CDR2 YSYEKL. The CDR3 DNA sequence: TGCGCCAGCAGCCAACTTGACGGACAGGGTATTTACGAGCAGTACTTC. Protein product: CASSQLDGQGIYEQYF.

This clonotype was seen at least ten times. The chain recombines TRBV2 with TRBJ2-2, with a possible D match to TRBD1 (6 bases). CDR1 and CDR2 (germline): SNHLY, FYNNEI. V was shortened by 4 bases and J by 6 bases, with 15 bases between the two germline ends. The CDR3 totals 15 residues. CDR3 amino acids: CASSVIQGVSGELFF. In DNA, the CDR3 is TGTGCCAGCAGTGTCATACAGGGAGTCTCCGGGGAGCTGTTTTTT. The full variable domain, with the rest looked up from reference TRBV2 and TRBJ2-2, is EPEVTQTPSHQVTQMGQEVILRCVPISNHLYFYWYRQILGQKVEFLVSFYNNEISEKSEIFDDQFSVERPDGSNFTLKIRSTKLEDSAMYFCASSVIQGVSGELFFGEGSRLTVL.

This clonotype was recorded at least ten times. The CDR3 loop reads CAISETRQVPQYF. For the CDR3, the DNA is TGTGCCATCAGTGAGACCAGACAGGTTCCGCAGTATTTT. The chain employs TRBV10-3 and TRBJ2-3; possibly TRBD1 for D (6 bases). The germline CDR1 and CDR2 sequences are ENHRY and SYGVKD. Trimming took 2 bases from V and 10 from J, leaving 13 bases between them. CDR3 size: 13 residues.

J is TRBJ1-3 and V is TRBV29-1; weak D call: TRBD1 (6 bases). The V and J ends lost 2 bases and 4 bases respectively, with 15 bases between them. The CDR3 has 15 amino acids. The germline V gene encodes CDR1 SQVTM and CDR2 ANQGSEA. The CDR3 reads CSVEWGAQQGNTIYF. DNA of the CDR3: TGCAGCGTTGAATGGGGGGCCCAACAAGGAAACACCATATATTTT.

Ten or more counts support this clonotype. The genes are TRBV5-1 and TRBJ2-7; the D gene could be TRBD1 or TRBD2 (5 bases each). CDR1 is SGHRS, CDR2 YFSETQ, per germline. The CDR3 extends over 13 amino acids. Trimming removed 3 bases at V and 3 bases at J, with 10 bases between. The chain's CDR3 is CASSSGPIYEQYF. Written as DNA, the CDR3 is TGCGCCAGCAGCTCGGGACCAATCTACGAGCAGTACTTC.

The V and J genes are TRBV5-1 and TRBJ2-2; TRBD2 aligns across 8 bases. J gave up 4 bases and V 4 bases, and 6 bases lay outside the gene matches. The CDR3 is made up of 15 amino acids. Germline V gives CDR1 SGHRS, CDR2 YFSETQ. In DNA, the CDR3 is TGCGCCAGCAGCCCAACAGCGGGGGCCACCGGGGAGCTGTTTTTT. Translation gives CASSPTAGATGELFF.

This clonotype was recorded many times. The chain has TRBV5-1 and TRBJ2-1; 7 bases are shared with TRBD2. Trimming took 4 bases from V and 4 from J; bases not matched to a gene: 5. Germline CDR1 is SGHRS and CDR2 is YFSETQ. The CDR3 runs to 14 residues. Here the CDR3 reads CASSNLADYNEQFF. The CDR3 coding sequence is TGCGCCAGCAGCAACCTAGCGGATTACAATGAGCAGTTCTTC.

This clonotype is a singleton in its sample. CDR3 in amino acids: CASSLSASSGNTIYF. CDR3 nucleotides: TGTGCCAGCAGCTTAAGTGCAAGCTCTGGAAACACCATATATTTT. The chain recombines TRBV7-2 with TRBJ1-3; D is undetermined. Germline CDR1 SGHTA, CDR2 FQGNSA. Trimming took 2 bases from V and 0 from J, leaving 8 bases between them. This CDR3 spans 15 amino acids.

In this sample, this clonotype turned up many times. The chain couples TRBV6-6 to TRBJ1-5, with 7 bases that match TRBD1. V lost 2 bases, J lost 3 bases, and 7 bases stayed unmatched. The CDR3 runs 16 residues. The germline CDR1 and CDR2 sequences are MNHNY and SVGAGI (reference sequence). CDR3 bases: TGTGCCAGCAGTTACGGACAGGCGGAGTTCAATCAGCCCCAGCATTTT. This gives the protein CASSYGQAEFNQPQHF.

The chain recombines TRBV7-9 with TRBJ1-5; perhaps TRBD1 as D (5 bases). Germline-derived CDR1 and CDR2 are SEHNR and FQNEAQ (reference sequence). Trimming left V 5 bases short and J 2 bases short, with 13 bases between. CDR3 length: 15 residues. In nucleotides, the CDR3 is TGTGCCAGCAGCCCGGGGGAGGGAGGCAATCAGCCCCAGCATTTT. It specifies CASSPGEGGNQPQHF. Full variable domain (remainder filled in from reference TRBV7-9 and TRBJ1-5): DTGVSQNPRHKITKRGQNVTFRCDPISEHNRLYWYRQTLGQGPEFLTYFQNEAQLEKSRLLSDRFSAERPKGSFSTLEIQRTEQGDSAMYLCASSPGEGGNQPQHFGDGTRLSIL.

This clonotype is deemed medium-sized. Its ends do not fully match the called genes, so a read error is possible. This chain joins TRBV3-1 and TRBJ2-1; 7 bases agree with TRBD2. The CDR3 runs to 12 residues. CDR1 is LGHDT and CDR2 is YNNKEL in the germline V gene (reference sequence). This CDR3 reads CASSLSGAAGVF. The CDR3 DNA follows: TGTGCCAGCAGCCTAAGCGGGGCCGCTGGGGTCTTC.

The table lists this clonotype with a count of one. The genes are TRBV4-1 and TRBJ2-1, with 7 bases aligning to TRBD1. Losses at the gene ends were 5 bases for V and 4 bases for J; bases not matched to a gene: 11. The CDR3 contains 16 residues. The germline gives CDR1 MGHRA, CDR2 YSYEKL. CDR3 protein: CASSGSPDRTYNEQFF. As DNA, the CDR3 is TGCGCCAGCAGCGGTAGCCCGGACAGGACTTACAATGAGCAGTTCTTC.

The chain is built from TRBV7-8 and TRBJ2-4; 8 nucleotides match TRBD2. The CDR3 totals 15 residues. V was clipped by 2 bases and J by 4 bases; unmatched bases: 4. Per germline, CDR1 SGHVS and CDR2 FQNEAQ. The CDR3 bases are TGTGCCAGCAGCTTACTTAGCGGGGTTAAAAACATTCAGTACTTC. This gives the protein CASSLLSGVKNIQYF.

This clonotype was counted many times. This rearrangement joins TRBV7-9 to TRBJ2-7, with D unclear. V shed 5 bases and J shed 2 bases, with 16 bases lying between them. Germline lookup yields CDR1 SEHNR and CDR2 FQNEAQ (reference sequence). This CDR3 has 15 amino acids. CDR3 in DNA: TGTGCCAGCAGCCCGAAGGGTGGCAGAGCCTACGAGCAGTACTTC. Encoded protein: CASSPKGGRAYEQYF.

This clonotype was seen many times. The CDR3 region is CASSHSSGGDGELFF. DNA of the CDR3: TGTGCCAGCAGCCACTCTAGCGGGGGAGACGGGGAGCTGTTTTTT. V and J are TRBV3-1 and TRBJ2-2, with 10 positions matching TRBD2. V was pared by 3 bases and J by 7 bases, with 5 bases of the junction left unmatched. CDR1 is LGHDT and CDR2 is YNNKEL in the germline V gene (reference sequence). This CDR3 spans 15 amino acids.

Remarks on this clonotype: A read error is the likely source, as a far larger clone sits one nucleotide away. The chain has TRBV11-3 and TRBJ1-4; D perhaps matches TRBD1 (6 bases). Germline V gene lookup returns CDR1 SGHNT and CDR2 YENEEA. The length of the CDR3 is 16 residues. CDR3 sequence reads: CVSSLAGQPWREKLFF. The CDR3 DNA sequence: TGTGTCAGCAGCTTAGCCGGACAGCCCTGGAGAGAAAAACTGTTTTTT.

This clonotype showed up many times. V usage is TRBV28 and J usage is TRBJ2-3; no definite D call. Per the germline V gene, CDR1 is MDHEN and CDR2 is SYDVKM. The V gene lost 7 bases and the J gene lost 4 bases, with 12 bases spanning the gap. This CDR3 comprises 13 residues. The chain's CDR3 is CASTGRVADTQYF. The CDR3 DNA follows: TGTGCCAGCACCGGCCGTGTCGCAGATACGCAGTATTTT.

The chain links TRBV2 to TRBJ2-5, with D perhaps TRBD1 or TRBD2 (5 bases each). Germline V lookup: CDR1 SNHLY, CDR2 FYNNEI. Trimming took off 7 bases at V and 6 bases at J, with 21 bases between the two ends. There are 15 residues in the CDR3. In DNA, the CDR3 is TGTGCCAGCACGGCCCGGGGCACCCTTGGGAAGACCCAGTACTTC. This sequence encodes CASTARGTLGKTQYF. The complete variable domain, with remaining parts taken from reference TRBV2 and TRBJ2-5, reads EPEVTQTPSHQVTQMGQEVILRCVPISNHLYFYWYRQILGQKVEFLVSFYNNEISEKSEIFDDQFSVERPDGSNFTLKIRSTKLEDSAMYFCASTARGTLGKTQYFGPGTRLLVL.

This clonotype was seen repeatedly, ten times or more. The rearrangement joins TRBV7-9 to TRBJ1-1; D gene uncertain. The CDR3 consists of 10 residues. With 8 bases removed from V and 9 bases from J, the gap between germline ends came to 10 bases. Germline CDR1 and CDR2: SEHNR and FQNEAQ (reference sequence). The CDR3 here is CASPDGQAFF. DNA for the CDR3: TGTGCCAGCCCGGACGGTCAAGCTTTCTTT.

There are many counts of this clonotype. The chain combines TRBV9 with TRBJ2-3; TRBD1 is a possible D gene (5 bases). The CDR3 extends over 16 amino acids. CDR1 is SGDLS and CDR2 is YYNGEE in the germline V gene. Trimming took off 4 bases at V and 2 bases at J, with 17 bases between the two ends. The CDR3 loop is CASSPRTNQHTDTQYF. The DNA of the CDR3 is TGTGCCAGCAGCCCCCGGACAAATCAACACACAGATACGCAGTATTTT.